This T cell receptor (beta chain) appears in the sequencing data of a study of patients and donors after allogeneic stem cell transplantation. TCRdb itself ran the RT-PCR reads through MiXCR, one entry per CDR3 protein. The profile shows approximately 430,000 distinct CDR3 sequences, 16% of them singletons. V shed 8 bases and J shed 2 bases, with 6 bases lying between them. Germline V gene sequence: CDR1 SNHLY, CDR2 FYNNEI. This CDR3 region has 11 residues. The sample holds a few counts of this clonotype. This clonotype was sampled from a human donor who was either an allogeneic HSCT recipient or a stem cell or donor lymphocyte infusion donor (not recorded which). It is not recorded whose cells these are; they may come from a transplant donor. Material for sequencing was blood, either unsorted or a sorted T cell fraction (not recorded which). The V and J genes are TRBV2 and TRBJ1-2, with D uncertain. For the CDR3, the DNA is TGTGCCAGCCCGAAAAACTATGGCTACACCTTC. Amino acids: CASPKNYGYTF.